Below are 10 T cell receptor beta chains sequenced from a single sample in a study of tumor and adjacent non-tumor tissue in lung cancer listed by TCRdb under 2018. Receptor libraries were prepared by multiplex PCR. The sequencing machine was an Illumina HiSeq 2500. TCRbeta libraries were constructed through three rounds of nested PCR with primers (Table S4) according to protocols adapted from ARM-PCR. TCRdb ran its own pipeline on the public reads, namely fastp trimming at Q25 and MiXCR clone calling, and kept in-frame beta chains. When rows share a CDR3 protein, they turn into one entry using the most common DNA and genes. The sample table holds 75,000 to 80,000 distinct CDR3 sequences, of which around 85% were seen once. The top ten constitute about an eighth of the sample. RNA was isolated from bulk, unsorted tissue, and RNA quality was assessed with a NanoDrop ND-1000 and an Agilent 2100. What was sequenced was lung tumor tissue. These receptor sequences come from a woman between 45 and 65 years old with non-small cell lung cancer.

The sample holds a few counts of this clonotype. A junction end diverges from the germline sequence, so it may reflect a read error. This chain links TRBV11-2 with TRBJ2-7; 7 bases match TRBD2. The germline V gene encodes CDR1 SGHAT and CDR2 FQNNGV. The CDR3 extends over 15 amino acids. This CDR3 reads CASSPWASGFYEQYF. CDR3 sequence (DNA): TGTGCTAGCAGCCCCTGGGCTAGCGGTTTCTACGAGCAGTACTTC.

Regarding this clonotype: This is likely a read error, given that the CDR3 carries no conserved phenylalanine or tryptophan at its end. The chain couples TRBV29-1 to TRBJ2-1, with no clear D. The CDR3 covers 14 residues. Germline CDR1 SQVTM, CDR2 ANQGSEA. CDR3 loop: CNPPTYRLSNEQFL. The DNA for the CDR3 is TGCAACCCTCCTACATACCGCTTGAGCAATGAGCAGTTCCTC.

This clonotype was seen more than once but under ten times. The chain is built from TRBV20-1 and TRBJ2-1, with D maybe TRBD2 (6 bases). CDR3 size: 13 residues. V lost 5 bases, J lost 5 bases, and 13 bases lay in between. Germline assignment: CDR1 DFQATT and CDR2 SNEGSKA (reference sequence). CDR3 amino acids: CSAGGGIHNEQFF. Written as DNA, the CDR3 is TGCAGTGCTGGAGGCGGGATTCACAATGAGCAGTTCTTC.

Turning to this clonotype: The germline gene is not matched at one end of the junction; a read error may be the cause. The chain employs TRBV11-3 and TRBJ2-1, with D possibly matching TRBD1 (6 bases). This CDR3 comprises 13 residues. Germline V gives CDR1 SGHNT, CDR2 YENEEA. CDR3 sequence: CARSLGQSNKQFF. In DNA form, the CDR3 reads TGTGCCAGGAGCTTAGGACAGAGCAATAAGCAGTTCTTC.

Concerning this clonotype: An end of the junction does not agree with germline; a read error may underlie this. V and J are TRBV12-3 or TRBV12-4 and TRBJ2-2; D might be TRBD1 (5 bases). The CDR3 contains 13 residues. Here the CDR3 reads CAIARAITRELFF. CDR3 coding DNA: TGTGCCATCGCCAGGGCGATCACCCGGGAGCTGTTTTTT.

Within the sample, this clonotype is large. The CDR3 loop is CASSQVQGAGEKLFF. The CDR3 region has the DNA TGTGCCAGCAGCCAAGTCCAGGGGGCCGGGGAAAAACTGTTTTTT. This chain uses TRBV4-2 with TRBJ1-4; 8 bases line up with TRBD1. The CDR3 has 15 residues. The trim removed 1 base at V and 8 bases at J, leaving 6 bases unmatched. CDR1 and CDR2 from the germline V gene are LGHNA and YNFKEQ.

As to this clonotype: Here the CDR3 omits its conserved ending phenylalanine or tryptophan, so a read error is the likely source. The DNA is omitted, as the CDR3 cannot be located on it reliably, and the CDR3 follows TCRdb's listing. The chain uses TRBV29-1 and TRBJ2-5; no DNA check was done on the table's D call, TRBD1. The length of the CDR3 is 13 amino acids, counting both ends. Germline-derived CDR1 and CDR2 are SQVTM and ANQGSEA. CDR3 sequence: CSVVVGGAETQYL.

As for this clonotype: The final CDR3 position lacks the conserved phenylalanine or tryptophan, pointing to a likely read error. CDR3 coding DNA: TGCAGTGCTAGCGGGAGGGCCATGGAGCAGTACTAC. Translating gives CSASGRAMEQYY. The chain links TRBV20-1 to TRBJ2-7, with 8 nucleotides matching TRBD2. The CDR3 runs to 12 residues. CDR1 and CDR2 from the germline V gene are DFQATT and SNEGSKA (reference sequence). V shed 3 bases and J 7 bases; nucleotides not matched to a gene: 5.

As concerns this clonotype: At one end, the junction sequence differs from germline, possibly due to a read error. V is TRBV6-5 and J is TRBJ2-7, with 7 bases that match TRBD2. Germline assignment: CDR1 MNHEY and CDR2 SVGAGI. This CDR3 comprises 15 residues. CDR3 bases: TGTGCCAGCAGTTACTCTGCGGGAGTTACCTACGAGGAGTACTTC. This sequence encodes CASSYSAGVTYEEYF.

The V gene is TRBV6-1, the J gene TRBJ2-7, with 8 bases identical to TRBD1. Germline V lookup: CDR1 MNHNS, CDR2 SASEGT. The CDR3 totals 15 residues. With V trimmed by 6 bases and J by 4 bases, 11 bases remained unmatched. The CDR3 DNA sequence: TGTGCCAGCAGGATCCCACAGGGGGGAGTTTACGAGCAGTACTTC. Translation gives CASRIPQGGVYEQYF.